The entry below gives a single T cell receptor beta chain sequence along with its context. Its matching antigen is unknown. Different DNA sequences within this sample yield the same CDR3. This entry is derived from a study of cytomegalovirus exposure and HLA in healthy donors. Study-wide points: In terms of immune exposure information, only CMV serostatus was available. The authors later found HLA-associated TCR beta chains more clonally expanded than equally common others.

The PCR was carried out with 60 Vbeta primers and 13 Jbeta primers. Sequencing used immunoSEQ multiplex PCR; TCRdb keeps in-frame clones, though not all of them. Among fewer than 150,000 clones listed, about 80% were seen once. Sequenced sample: PBMCs. The receptor was isolated from a man between 35 and 55 years old in good health and CMV-seropositive.

In nucleotides, the CDR3 is TGCGCCAGCAGCTTGCGGACAGGGATGAACACTGAAGCTTTCTTT. Protein: CASSLRTGMNTEAFF. This chain connects TRBV5-1 to TRBJ1-1, with 8 bases matching TRBD1. Losses at the gene ends were 1 base for V and 0 bases for J; bases not matched to a gene: 2. The CDR3 is 15 residues long. The V gene's germline CDR1 is SGHRS and CDR2 YFSETQ.